A single sample gave rise to the 9 T cell receptor beta chains below, sequenced in a study of CD8+ T cells in alopecia areata. RNA extraction was followed by reverse transcription into cDNA, which acted as the sequencing template. This table comes from immunoSEQ multiplex PCR, and its TCRdb copy is limited to in-frame clones, with some not included. The table shows roughly 250,000 clones, with roughly 69% occurring only once. Sequences were derived from CD4+ T cells sorted from blood, sampled at week 0. The receptor set was obtained from a human donor with alopecia areata.

This chain joins TRBV7-9 and TRBJ1-1; 7 bases are a match to TRBD1. This CDR3 contains 15 residues. CDR1 and CDR2 (germline): SEHNR, FQNEAQ (reference sequence). The V and J ends lost 1 base and 1 base, in that order; junction bases with no gene match: 3. CDR3 amino acids: CASSLVGQPNTEAFF. CDR3 nucleotides: TGTGCCAGCAGCTTAGTGGGACAGCCGAACACTGAAGCTTTCTTT.

A remark on this clone: Other DNA sequences in the sample encode the same CDR3. The J gene is TRBJ2-3, the V gene TRBV6-5; D not certain. Germline V gene sequence: CDR1 MNHEY, CDR2 SVGAGI. The CDR3 covers 11 residues. V dropped 6 bases and J dropped 6 bases, with 7 bases sitting between them. The CDR3 loop is CASRRADTQYF. Written as DNA, the CDR3 is TGTGCCAGCAGAAGGGCTGATACGCAGTATTTT.

This clone was recorded a few times. The chain has TRBV5-1 and TRBJ1-1, with TRBD1 matching over 7 bases. The CDR3 runs 14 residues. Trimming removed 4 bases from V and 1 base from J; junction bases left unmatched: 4. Per germline, CDR1 SGHRS and CDR2 YFSETQ. CDR3: CASSQGQQNTEAFF. DNA of the CDR3: TGCGCCAGCAGCCAGGGACAGCAGAACACTGAAGCTTTCTTT.

In DNA, the CDR3 is TGTGCCAGCAGTGAATCCACGGGACAGGCGAGTGCAAGCATTCAGTACTTC. It codes for CASSESTGQASASIQYF. The chain carries TRBV25-1 and TRBJ2-4; TRBD1 agrees at 8 bases. The J segment lost 9 bases and the V segment lost 1 base, leaving 14 bases of the junction unmatched. The CDR3 totals 17 residues. CDR1 MGHDK and CDR2 SYGVNS come from the germline V gene. The whole variable domain, filled in from reference TRBV25-1 and TRBJ2-4, reads EADIYQTPRYLVIGTGKKITLECSQTMGHDKMYWYQQDPGMELHLIHYSYGVNSTEKGDLSSESTVSRIRTEHFPLTLESARPSHTSQYLCASSESTGQASASIQYFGAGTRLSVL.

This chain connects TRBV29-1 to TRBJ1-2, with D unresolved. Germline CDR1 and CDR2: SQVTM and ANQGSEA. This CDR3 has 13 amino acids. Between the trimmed V and J ends, which lost 3 bases and 0 bases, there was a span of 8 bases. CDR3 coding DNA: TGCAGCGTTGATCAACATACTAACTATGGCTACACCTTC. The encoded protein is CSVDQHTNYGYTF.

This clone was picked up a small number of times. The sample holds other DNA sequences that translate to the same CDR3. This chain uses TRBV30 with TRBJ2-7; D is perhaps TRBD1 (6 bases). V lost 0 bases and J lost 4, with 7 bases in between. The CDR3 extends over 12 amino acids. Germline V gene data show CDR1 as GTSNPN and CDR2 as SVGIG (reference sequence). This chain's CDR3 is CAWSVGGYEQYF. In nucleotides, the CDR3 is TGTGCCTGGAGTGTAGGGGGATACGAGCAGTACTTC.

The V call is TRBV2, the J call TRBJ2-7, with D perhaps given as TRBD1 or TRBD2 (5 bases each). Trimming left V 10 bases short and J 4 bases short, with 17 bases between. Germline V gives CDR1 SNHLY, CDR2 FYNNEI. The CDR3 extends over 13 amino acids. The CDR3, as DNA: TGTGCCACCCAGACAGCCCGGAGGTACGAGCAGTACTTC. It is translated as CATQTARRYEQYF.

This clone was observed a single time. The chain recombines TRBV13 with TRBJ1-2; 9 bases map to TRBD1. CDR3 length: 14 amino acids. CDR1 is PRHDT, CDR2 FYEKMQ, per germline (reference sequence). V was pared by 4 bases and J by 4 bases, with 4 bases of the junction left unmatched. In nucleotides, the CDR3 is TGTGCCAGCAGCTCTGGACAGGGGACCTATGGCTACACCTTC. Its protein product is CASSSGQGTYGYTF.

This chain uses TRBV6-5 with TRBJ2-7; D unresolved. Germline lookup yields CDR1 MNHEY and CDR2 SVGAGI. This CDR3 has 12 amino acids. Deletions cut 0 bases from V and 6 bases from J, with 6 bases between. The CDR3 DNA reads as TGTGCCAGCAGTTACTCTAAAGGCGAGCAGTACTTC. This translates into CASSYSKGEQYF.